Listed here are 28 T cell receptor beta chains from one sample, sequenced in a study of human T cells and chemical hapten exposure. TCRdb re-derived calls from the 5' RACE reads in MiXCR, one entry per CDR3 protein. The repertoire holds tens of thousands of distinct CDR3 sequences, roughly 8.4% seen once, with approximately 2.1% in the top ten. Before extraction, the whole blood was not fractionated, and total RNA was taken from it. Receptors were obtained from a male donor in good health.

In its sample, this clonotype was seen a few times. The chain uses TRBV5-1 and TRBJ2-2; 10 bases fit TRBD2. This CDR3 is 17 amino acids long. Germline CDR1 and CDR2: SGHRS and YFSETQ. V trimming: 4 bases; J trimming: 5 bases; junction bases outside the gene matches: 11. CDR3 residues: CASSDIIAGGRTGELFF. In nucleotides, the CDR3 is TGCGCCAGCAGCGATATAATAGCGGGAGGCCGAACCGGGGAGCTGTTTTTT.

This clonotype was picked up a small number of times. The V gene is TRBV12-3 or TRBV12-4, the J gene TRBJ2-7; D remains ambiguous. CDR3 size: 16 residues. The V end was cut by 4 bases, the J end by 3 bases, with 19 bases between. The CDR3 region has the DNA TGTGCCAGCAGTTCCCGGTATAGTAATCAGGACTACGAGCAGTACTTC. Its protein product is CASSSRYSNQDYEQYF.

This clonotype was observed many times. This sequence joins TRBV7-9 and TRBJ1-1, with no clear D. Trimming removed 5 bases at V and 1 base at J, with 17 bases between. The CDR3 is made up of 16 amino acids. Germline CDR1 and CDR2: SEHNR and FQNEAQ (reference sequence). The DNA of the CDR3 is TGTGCCAGCAGCCCTACTTCATCCGGATCGAACACTGAAGCTTTCTTT. Its translation: CASSPTSSGSNTEAFF.

This clonotype appeared a few times. The chain recombines TRBV4-1 with TRBJ2-7; D perhaps matches TRBD2 (6 bases). The CDR3 covers 18 residues. V was pared by 2 bases and J by 1 base, with 21 bases between. Per germline, CDR1 MGHRA and CDR2 YSYEKL. The CDR3 loop reads CASSQPDNLAGRSYEQYF. CDR3 bases: TGCGCCAGCAGCCAACCGGATAACCTGGCGGGAAGATCCTACGAGCAGTACTTC.

This chain joins TRBV18 and TRBJ1-4; TRBD1 agrees at 7 bases. Germline values: CDR1 KGHSH, CDR2 LQKENI. V dropped 6 bases and J dropped 8; count of bases not matched to a gene: 6. The CDR3 sequence is 13 residues long. The CDR3, as DNA: TGTGCCAGCTCGCCGGGACAGCAAGAAAAACTGTTTTTT. Protein product: CASSPGQQEKLFF.

This clonotype was detected only a few times. The chain has TRBV3-1 and TRBJ1-2; D gene uncertain. The CDR3 runs to 13 residues. Germline assignment: CDR1 LGHDT and CDR2 YNNKEL (reference sequence). The ends were cut back, 0 bases at V and 5 bases at J, with 7 bases in the middle. CDR3 sequence (DNA): TGTGCCAGCAGCCAAGATCGCGGTTATGGCTACACCTTC. It codes for CASSQDRGYGYTF.

This clonotype has just a few counts. The chain uses TRBV7-2 and TRBJ1-4; no firm D call. Germline lookup yields CDR1 SGHTA and CDR2 FQGNSA. The CDR3 has 15 amino acids. V was pared by 3 bases and J by 0 bases, with 8 bases between. The chain's CDR3 is CASSFRLATNEKLFF. The CDR3 DNA reads as TGTGCCAGCAGCTTCCGCTTGGCAACTAATGAAAAACTGTTTTTT. The full variable domain, rest sourced from reference TRBV7-2 and TRBJ1-4, is GAGVSQSPSNKVTEKGKDVELRCDPISGHTALYWYRQSLGQGLEFLIYFQGNSAPDKSGLPSDRFSAERTGGSVSTLTIQRTQQEDSAVYLCASSFRLATNEKLFFGSGTQLSVL.

This clonotype was observed a handful of times. The chain carries TRBV2 and TRBJ2-3; D gene uncertain. The CDR3 is 13 residues long. Looked up from germline, CDR1 is SNHLY and CDR2 is FYNNEI. V shed 0 bases and J shed 4 bases, with 5 bases lying between them. The CDR3 loop is CASSEANPDTQYF. DNA for the CDR3: TGTGCCAGCAGTGAAGCCAATCCAGATACGCAGTATTTT.

This clonotype was counted a few times. This rearrangement joins TRBV4-2 to TRBJ1-5; a weak D match, TRBD1 (6 bases). Germline V gene lookup returns CDR1 LGHNA and CDR2 YNFKEQ. The CDR3 totals 16 residues. V lost 4 bases and J 5 bases, leaving 18 bases between the germline ends. The CDR3 coding sequence is TGTGCCAGCAGCCCCCAACTGGGGGCCGGGGATCAGCCCCAGCATTTT. Encoded protein: CASSPQLGAGDQPQHF.

This clonotype showed up many times. The chain joins TRBV11-1 to TRBJ2-5; a possible D gene is TRBD1 (5 bases). The germline gives CDR1 SGHAT, CDR2 FQDESV (reference sequence). The V and J ends lost 1 base and 5 bases respectively, with 14 bases between them. This CDR3 comprises 15 residues. Written as DNA, the CDR3 is TGTGCCAGCAGCTTAGTTCTCGCGGCAGGGGAGACCCAGTACTTC. Amino acid sequence: CASSLVLAAGETQYF.

This clonotype came up many times. The chain is built from TRBV6-1 and TRBJ1-5; a weak D match, TRBD1 (5 bases). Germline-derived CDR1 and CDR2 are MNHNS and SASEGT. V gave up 8 bases and J gave up 6 bases, with 8 bases separating them. The CDR3 spans 11 residues. The CDR3 protein is CASGTGQPQHF. The CDR3 nucleotides are TGTGCCAGCGGGACGGGTCAGCCCCAGCATTTT.

This clonotype has more than one count but fewer than ten. This chain links TRBV20-1 with TRBJ2-2, with TRBD2 matching over 9 bases. V shed 0 bases and J 0 bases; nucleotides not matched to a gene: 2. The CDR3 is 16 residues long. From germline, CDR1 is DFQATT and CDR2 SNEGSKA (reference sequence). CDR3 DNA sequence: TGCAGTGCTAGAGAGGTAGCGGGAGCGAACACCGGGGAGCTGTTTTTT. Its translation: CSAREVAGANTGELFF.

The rearrangement joins TRBV6-6 to TRBJ2-3; D is unclear. The germline V and J ends were trimmed by 9 bases and 0 bases, with 16 bases remaining between them. The CDR3 is made up of 15 amino acids. Germline V CDR1 and CDR2: MNHNY, SVGAGI (reference sequence). CDR3 DNA: TGTGCCAGTGGGTCTTCCGGCCTCAGCACAGATACGCAGTATTTT. This codes for CASGSSGLSTDTQYF.

This clonotype was detected a few times. The V call is TRBV6-5, the J call TRBJ2-1; TRBD2 matches 10 bases. The CDR3 runs to 17 residues. Germline lookup yields CDR1 MNHEY and CDR2 SVGAGI. V lost 6 bases, J lost 1 base, and 9 bases stayed unmatched. CDR3 nucleotides: TGTGCCAGCAGCCCATGGGCTAGCGGGAGTTCCTACAATGAGCAGTTCTTC. Translated: CASSPWASGSSYNEQFF.

The chain uses TRBV20-1 and TRBJ2-2; D gene ambiguous. Germline loops: CDR1 DFQATT, CDR2 SNEGSKA (reference sequence). The CDR3 runs 13 residues. Trimming stripped 1 base from V and 7 bases from J, with 10 bases between. This CDR3 reads CSARAQSGGELFF. The DNA for the CDR3 is TGCAGTGCTAGAGCCCAGTCGGGCGGGGAGCTGTTTTTT.

The gene calls are TRBV29-1 and TRBJ2-7; 9 bases fit TRBD2. Germline CDR1 is SQVTM and CDR2 is ANQGSEA. V trimming: 5 bases; J trimming: 7 bases; junction bases outside the gene matches: 12. The length of the CDR3 is 14 residues. The CDR3 coding sequence is TGCAGCGTTTCCCCCGACCTAGCGGGGAGAGAGCAGTACTTC. This codes for CSVSPDLAGREQYF.

The rearrangement joins TRBV3-1 to TRBJ2-3, with D possibly matching TRBD2 (7 bases). The CDR3 loop spans 15 amino acids. V was clipped by 4 bases and J by 6 bases, with 17 bases between them. Germline CDR1 and CDR2: LGHDT and YNNKEL (reference sequence). In DNA, the CDR3 is TGTGCCAGCAGCCGCTTCAAGGGGGGGGTCGATACGCAGTATTTT. It codes for CASSRFKGGVDTQYF.

This clonotype has at least ten counts. CDR3 in amino acids: CASSIVLAGASYNEQFF. DNA for the CDR3: TGTGCCAGTAGTATAGTGCTAGCGGGGGCCTCCTACAATGAGCAGTTCTTC. V usage is TRBV19 and J usage is TRBJ2-1; 10 nucleotides match TRBD2. CDR3 length: 17 residues. Germline V CDR1 and CDR2: LNHDA, SQIVND (reference sequence). V lost 1 base, J lost 0 bases, and 3 bases stayed unmatched.

In its sample, this clonotype was seen a few times. The V and J genes are TRBV2 and TRBJ1-2; weak D call: TRBD1 (6 bases). Germline loops: CDR1 SNHLY, CDR2 FYNNEI. V was trimmed by 4 bases and J by 6 bases, leaving 9 bases between them. This CDR3 comprises 12 residues. The DNA of the CDR3 is TGTGCCAGCAGTGTACAGGGAGATGGCTACACCTTC. This codes for CASSVQGDGYTF. Variable domain in full (rest from reference TRBV2 and TRBJ1-2): EPEVTQTPSHQVTQMGQEVILRCVPISNHLYFYWYRQILGQKVEFLVSFYNNEISEKSEIFDDQFSVERPDGSNFTLKIRSTKLEDSAMYFCASSVQGDGYTFGSGTRLTVV.

Only a few counts were recorded for this clonotype. The V gene is TRBV12-3 or TRBV12-4, the J gene TRBJ2-5; TRBD2 matches at 12 bases. Germline trimming cut 6 bases from V and 4 bases from J; bases unmatched to any gene: 15. The CDR3 covers 18 residues. Here the CDR3 reads CASSTGTSGSSSTETQYF. The CDR3 nucleotides are TGTGCCAGCAGCACCGGGACTAGCGGGTCTTCATCCACAGAGACCCAGTACTTC.

The DNA for the CDR3 is TGTGCCAGCAGCTTAGTCGGAGGAAGCAATCAGCCCCAGCATTTT. Its translation is CASSLVGGSNQPQHF. The chain uses TRBV7-2 and TRBJ1-5; the D is unclear. The germline V and J ends were trimmed by 1 base and 1 base, with 8 bases remaining between them. Per germline, CDR1 SGHTA and CDR2 FQGNSA. The CDR3 runs 15 residues. Filled out from reference TRBV7-2 and TRBJ1-5, the complete variable domain reads GAGVSQSPSNKVTEKGKDVELRCDPISGHTALYWYRQSLGQGLEFLIYFQGNSAPDKSGLPSDRFSAERTGGSVSTLTIQRTQQEDSAVYLCASSLVGGSNQPQHFGDGTRLSIL.

The chain recombines TRBV6-5 with TRBJ1-1; weak D call: TRBD1 (5 bases). Trimming stripped 5 bases from V and 5 bases from J, with 12 bases between. Germline CDR1 is MNHEY and CDR2 is SVGAGI. This CDR3 region has 13 residues. CDR3 nucleotides: TGTGCCAGCAGTCCCAGGGAAAGAACTGAAGCTTTCTTT. Amino acids: CASSPRERTEAFF.

V gene TRBV6-5 combines with J gene TRBJ2-2, with a possible D match to TRBD2 (6 bases). The germline V and J ends were trimmed by 4 bases and 6 bases, with 18 bases remaining between them. This CDR3 has 16 amino acids. The V gene's germline CDR1 is MNHEY and CDR2 SVGAGI. Here the CDR3 DNA reads TGTGCCAGCAGTTTTTCAGGGTTGGGGGGACCCGGGGAGCTGTTTTTT. As protein: CASSFSGLGGPGELFF.

Comment on this clonotype: A read error may account for a junction end that differs from germline. The genes are TRBV7-6 and TRBJ2-1, with 9 nucleotides matching TRBD2. CDR1 is SGHVS and CDR2 is FNYEAQ in the germline V gene. This CDR3 is built from 13 residues. The chain's CDR3 is CASSPRKAGGVIF. The CDR3 DNA reads TGTGCCAGCAGCCCCCGGAAGGCGGGGGGGGTAATCTTC.

This clonotype was observed many times. V gene TRBV29-1 combines with J gene TRBJ2-2; no definite D call. Germline loops: CDR1 SQVTM, CDR2 ANQGSEA. The CDR3 has 14 amino acids. Deletions cut 4 bases from V and 2 bases from J, with 11 bases between. The CDR3 DNA sequence: TGCAGCGTTGTAAAGGCATTTAACACCGGGGAGCTGTTTTTT. Protein sequence: CSVVKAFNTGELFF.

This clonotype occurred a few times. This chain uses TRBV3-1 with TRBJ1-1, with D hard to call. CDR3 length: 15 residues. V was clipped by 1 base and J by 1 base, with 10 bases between them. Germline CDR1 and CDR2: LGHDT and YNNKEL (reference sequence). The CDR3 protein is CASSQAEGRNTEAFF. The CDR3, as DNA: TGTGCCAGCAGCCAAGCTGAAGGCAGGAACACTGAAGCTTTCTTT.

This clonotype was recorded a few times. The chain has TRBV19 and TRBJ1-5, with D maybe TRBD1 (6 bases). This CDR3 has 15 residues. V lost 1 base and J 3 bases, leaving 10 bases between the germline ends. Germline CDR1 and CDR2: LNHDA and SQIVND (reference sequence). Here the CDR3 DNA reads TGTGCCAGTAGTATAGGACAGGCGACCAATCAGCCCCAGCATTTT. Encoded protein: CASSIGQATNQPQHF.

Notes on this clonotype: A much more abundant neighbour one base away suggests this may be a read error. V gene TRBV7-2 combines with J gene TRBJ2-7, with D tentatively TRBD2 (6 bases). The V end lost 5 bases, the J end lost 2 bases, and 22 bases lay between the germline ends. Germline assignment: CDR1 SGHTA and CDR2 FQGNSA. The CDR3 extends over 17 amino acids. CDR3 in DNA: TGTGCCAGCAGCCAGCGTGAAGGGCAGCGGGCCCCCTACGAGCAGTACTTC. Translation gives CASSQREGQRAPYEQYF. The full variable domain, completed using reference TRBV7-2 and TRBJ2-7, is GAGVSQSPSNKVTEKGKDVELRCDPISGHTALYWYRQSLGQGLEFLIYFQGNSAPDKSGLPSDRFSAERTGGSVSTLTIQRTQQEDSAVYLCASSQREGQRAPYEQYFGPGTRLTVT.